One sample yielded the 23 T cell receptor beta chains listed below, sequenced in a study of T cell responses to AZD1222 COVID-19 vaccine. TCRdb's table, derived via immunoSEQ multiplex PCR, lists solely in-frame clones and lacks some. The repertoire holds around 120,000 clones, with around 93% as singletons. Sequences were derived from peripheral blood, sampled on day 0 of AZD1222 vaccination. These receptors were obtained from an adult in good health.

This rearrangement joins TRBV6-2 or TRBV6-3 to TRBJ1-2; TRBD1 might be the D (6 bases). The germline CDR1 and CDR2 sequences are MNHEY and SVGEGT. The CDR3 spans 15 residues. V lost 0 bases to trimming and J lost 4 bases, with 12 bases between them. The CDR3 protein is CASSYSDRDFYGYTF. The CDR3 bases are TGTGCCAGCAGTTACTCGGACAGAGACTTCTATGGCTACACCTTC.

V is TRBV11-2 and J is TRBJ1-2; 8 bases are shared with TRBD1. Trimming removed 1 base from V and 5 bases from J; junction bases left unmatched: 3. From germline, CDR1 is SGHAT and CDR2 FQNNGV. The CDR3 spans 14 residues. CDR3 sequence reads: CASSLGGTGYGYTF. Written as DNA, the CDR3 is TGTGCCAGCAGCTTAGGAGGGACAGGATATGGCTACACCTTC.

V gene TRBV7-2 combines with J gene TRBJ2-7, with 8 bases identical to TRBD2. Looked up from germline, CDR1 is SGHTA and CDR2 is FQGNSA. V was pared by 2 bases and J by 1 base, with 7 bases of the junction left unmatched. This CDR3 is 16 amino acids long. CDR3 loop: CASSLKLAGVSYEQYF. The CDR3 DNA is TGTGCCAGCAGCTTAAAGCTAGCGGGCGTTTCCTACGAGCAGTACTTC.

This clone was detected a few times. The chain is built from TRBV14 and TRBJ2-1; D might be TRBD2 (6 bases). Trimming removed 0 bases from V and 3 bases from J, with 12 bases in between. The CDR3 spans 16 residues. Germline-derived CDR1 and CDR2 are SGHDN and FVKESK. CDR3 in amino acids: CASSQELARDYNEQFF. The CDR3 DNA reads TGTGCCAGCAGCCAAGAGCTAGCGAGAGACTACAATGAGCAGTTCTTC.

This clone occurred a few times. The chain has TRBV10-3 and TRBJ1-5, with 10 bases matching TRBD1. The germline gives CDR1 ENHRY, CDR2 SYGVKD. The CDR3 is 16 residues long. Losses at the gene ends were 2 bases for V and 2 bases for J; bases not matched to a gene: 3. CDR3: CAISEDRGLRNQPQHF. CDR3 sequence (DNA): TGTGCCATCAGTGAGGACAGGGGGCTGCGCAATCAGCCCCAGCATTTT.

Here the CDR3 reads CASSLGQGTWSRDYGYTF. Written as DNA, the CDR3 is TGTGCCAGCAGCTTAGGGCAGGGGACTTGGTCTCGCGACTATGGCTACACCTTC. The genes are TRBV13 and TRBJ1-2, with D possibly matching TRBD1 (6 bases). Germline assignment: CDR1 PRHDT and CDR2 FYEKMQ (reference sequence). CDR3 size: 18 residues. Trimming left V 0 bases short and J 3 bases short, with 20 bases between.

This chain's CDR3 is CASRVSMNTEAFF. CDR3 coding DNA: TGTGCCAGCAGGGTGTCCATGAACACTGAAGCTTTCTTT. This chain uses TRBV7-2 with TRBJ1-1, with no clear D. V was clipped by 6 bases and J by 0 bases, with 8 bases between them. The V gene's germline CDR1 is SGHTA and CDR2 FQGNSA. The CDR3 is made up of 13 amino acids.

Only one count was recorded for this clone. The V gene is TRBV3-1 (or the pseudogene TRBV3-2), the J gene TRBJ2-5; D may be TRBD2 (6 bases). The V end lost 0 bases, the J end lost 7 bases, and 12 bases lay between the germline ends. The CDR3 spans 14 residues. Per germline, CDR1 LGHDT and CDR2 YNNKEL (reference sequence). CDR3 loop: CASSQEEGPWTQYF. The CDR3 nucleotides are TGTGCCAGCAGCCAAGAGGAGGGACCTTGGACCCAGTACTTC.

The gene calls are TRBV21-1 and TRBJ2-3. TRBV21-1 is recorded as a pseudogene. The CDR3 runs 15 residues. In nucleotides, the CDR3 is TGTGCCAGCAGCCCTCCCATCAGCCGCACAGATACGCAGTATTTT. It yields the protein CASSPPISRTDTQYF.

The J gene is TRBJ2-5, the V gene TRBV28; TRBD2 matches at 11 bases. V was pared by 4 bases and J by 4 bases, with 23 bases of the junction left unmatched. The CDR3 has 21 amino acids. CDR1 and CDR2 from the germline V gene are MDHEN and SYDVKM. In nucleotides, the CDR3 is TGTGCCAGCAGTTCCCACTCCACTAGCGGGAGTGCCGAGACCCGAGGAGAGACCCAGTACTTC. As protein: CASSSHSTSGSAETRGETQYF.

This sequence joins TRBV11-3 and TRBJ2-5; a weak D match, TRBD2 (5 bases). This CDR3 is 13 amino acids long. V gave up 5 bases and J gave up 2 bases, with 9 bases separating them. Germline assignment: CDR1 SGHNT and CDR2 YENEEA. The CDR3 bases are TGTGCCAGCAGCGGTCCGGGGCAAGAGACCCAGTACTTC. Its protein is CASSGPGQETQYF.

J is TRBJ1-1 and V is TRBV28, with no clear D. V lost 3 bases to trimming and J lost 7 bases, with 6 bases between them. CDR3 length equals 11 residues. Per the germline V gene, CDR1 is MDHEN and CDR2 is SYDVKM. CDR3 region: CASSLDREAFF. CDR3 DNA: TGTGCCAGCAGTTTGGATCGTGAAGCTTTCTTT.

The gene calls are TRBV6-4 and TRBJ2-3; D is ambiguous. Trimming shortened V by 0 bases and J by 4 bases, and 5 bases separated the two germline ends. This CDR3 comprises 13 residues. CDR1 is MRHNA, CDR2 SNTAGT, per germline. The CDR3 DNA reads TGTGCCAGCAGTGACTCTAGTTCAGATACGCAGTATTTT. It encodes CASSDSSSDTQYF.

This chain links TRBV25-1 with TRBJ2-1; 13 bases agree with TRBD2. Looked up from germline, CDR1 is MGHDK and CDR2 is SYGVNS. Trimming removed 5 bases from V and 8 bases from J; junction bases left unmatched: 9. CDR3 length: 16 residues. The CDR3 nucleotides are TGTGCCAGCAGTCGAATGTTACTAGCGGGGGGGGATGAGCAGTTCTTC. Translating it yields CASSRMLLAGGDEQFF.

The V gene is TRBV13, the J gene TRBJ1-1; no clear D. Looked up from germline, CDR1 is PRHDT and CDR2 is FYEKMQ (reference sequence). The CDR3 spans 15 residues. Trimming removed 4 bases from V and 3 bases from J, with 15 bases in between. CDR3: CASSSRAFGYTEAFF. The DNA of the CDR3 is TGTGCCAGCAGCTCGAGGGCCTTTGGGTACACTGAAGCTTTCTTT.

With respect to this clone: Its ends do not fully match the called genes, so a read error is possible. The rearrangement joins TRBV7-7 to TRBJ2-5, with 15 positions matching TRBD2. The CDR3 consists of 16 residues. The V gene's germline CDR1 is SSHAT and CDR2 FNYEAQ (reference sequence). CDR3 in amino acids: CASSTGTSGRSMTQYF. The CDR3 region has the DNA TGTGCTAGCAGCACAGGGACTAGCGGGAGGTCCATGACCCAGTACTTC.

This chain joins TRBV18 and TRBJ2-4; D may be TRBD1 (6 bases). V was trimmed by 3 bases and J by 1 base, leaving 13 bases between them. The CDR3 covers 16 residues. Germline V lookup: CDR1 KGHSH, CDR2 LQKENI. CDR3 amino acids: CASSPQGYGAKNIQYF. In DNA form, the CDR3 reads TGTGCCAGCTCACCTCAGGGGTACGGGGCCAAAAACATTCAGTACTTC. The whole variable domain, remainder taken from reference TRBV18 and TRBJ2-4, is NAGVMQNPRHLVRRRGQEARLRCSPMKGHSHVYWYRQLPEEGLKFMVYLQKENIIDESGMPKERFSAEFPKEGPSILRIQQVVRGDSAAYFCASSPQGYGAKNIQYFGAGTRLSVL.

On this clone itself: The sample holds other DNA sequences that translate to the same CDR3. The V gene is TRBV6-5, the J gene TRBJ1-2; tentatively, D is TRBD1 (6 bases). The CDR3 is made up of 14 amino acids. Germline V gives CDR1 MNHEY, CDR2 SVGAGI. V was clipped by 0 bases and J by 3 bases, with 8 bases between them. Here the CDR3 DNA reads TGTGCCAGCAGTTACTCGGGGACACACTATGGCTACACCTTC. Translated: CASSYSGTHYGYTF.

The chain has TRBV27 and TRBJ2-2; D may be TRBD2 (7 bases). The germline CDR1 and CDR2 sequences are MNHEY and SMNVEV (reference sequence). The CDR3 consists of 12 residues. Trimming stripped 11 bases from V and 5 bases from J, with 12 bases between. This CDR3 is CASAGATGELFF. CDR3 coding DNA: TGTGCCTCGGCGGGGGCAACCGGGGAGCTGTTTTTT.

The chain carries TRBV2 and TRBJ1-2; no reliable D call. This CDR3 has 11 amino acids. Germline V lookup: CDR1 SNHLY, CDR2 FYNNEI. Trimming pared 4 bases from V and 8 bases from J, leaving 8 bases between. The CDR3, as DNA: TGTGCCAGCAGTGGGACCGTCGGCTACACCTTC. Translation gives CASSGTVGYTF.

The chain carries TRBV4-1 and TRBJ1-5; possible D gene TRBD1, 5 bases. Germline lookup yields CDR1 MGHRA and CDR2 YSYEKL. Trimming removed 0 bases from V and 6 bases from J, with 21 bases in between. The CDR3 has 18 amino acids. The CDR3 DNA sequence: TGCGCCAGCAGCCAAGAAGAGTCGGGACGTTGGCCTCGTCAGCCCCAGCATTTT. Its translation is CASSQEESGRWPRQPQHF.

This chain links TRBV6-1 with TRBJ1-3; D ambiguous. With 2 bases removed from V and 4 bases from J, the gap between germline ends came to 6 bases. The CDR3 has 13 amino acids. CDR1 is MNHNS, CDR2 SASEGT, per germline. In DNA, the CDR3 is TGTGCCAGCAGTGAACTGTCCGGAAACACCATATATTTT. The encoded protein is CASSELSGNTIYF.

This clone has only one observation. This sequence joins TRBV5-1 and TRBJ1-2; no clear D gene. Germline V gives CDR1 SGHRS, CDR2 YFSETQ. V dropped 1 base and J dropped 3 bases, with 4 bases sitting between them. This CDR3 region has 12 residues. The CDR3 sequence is CASSLTDYGYTF. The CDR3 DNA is TGCGCCAGCAGCTTGACAGACTATGGCTACACCTTC.